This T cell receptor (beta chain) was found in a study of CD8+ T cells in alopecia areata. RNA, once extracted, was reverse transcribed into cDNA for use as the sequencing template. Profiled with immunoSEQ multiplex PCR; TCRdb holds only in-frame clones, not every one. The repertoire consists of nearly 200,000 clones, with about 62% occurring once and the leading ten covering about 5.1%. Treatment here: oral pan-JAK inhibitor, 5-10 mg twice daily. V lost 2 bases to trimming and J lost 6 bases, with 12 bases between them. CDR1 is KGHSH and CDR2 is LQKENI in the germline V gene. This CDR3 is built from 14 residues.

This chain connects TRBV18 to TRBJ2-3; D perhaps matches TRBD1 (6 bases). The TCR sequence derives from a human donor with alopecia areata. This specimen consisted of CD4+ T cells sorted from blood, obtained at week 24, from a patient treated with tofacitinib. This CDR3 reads CASSPEFTGDTQYF. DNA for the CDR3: TGTGCCAGCTCACCAGAGTTTACAGGGGATACGCAGTATTTT.